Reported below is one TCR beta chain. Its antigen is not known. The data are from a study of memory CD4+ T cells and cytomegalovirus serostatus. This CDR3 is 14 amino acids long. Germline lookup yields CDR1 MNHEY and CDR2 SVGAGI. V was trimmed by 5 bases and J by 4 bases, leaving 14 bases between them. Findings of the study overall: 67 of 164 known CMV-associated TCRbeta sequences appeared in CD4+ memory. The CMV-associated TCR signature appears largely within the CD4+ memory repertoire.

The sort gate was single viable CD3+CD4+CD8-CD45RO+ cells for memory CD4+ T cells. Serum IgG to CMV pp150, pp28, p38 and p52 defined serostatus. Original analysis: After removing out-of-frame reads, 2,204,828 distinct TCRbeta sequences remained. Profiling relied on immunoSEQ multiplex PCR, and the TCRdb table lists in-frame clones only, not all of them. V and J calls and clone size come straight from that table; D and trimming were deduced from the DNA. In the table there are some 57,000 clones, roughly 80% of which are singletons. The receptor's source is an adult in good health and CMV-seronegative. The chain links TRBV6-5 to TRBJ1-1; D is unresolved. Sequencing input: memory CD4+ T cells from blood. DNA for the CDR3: TGTGCCAGCAGTCCTGAACGTTGGGGCACTGAAGCTTTCTTT. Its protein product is CASSPERWGTEAFF.